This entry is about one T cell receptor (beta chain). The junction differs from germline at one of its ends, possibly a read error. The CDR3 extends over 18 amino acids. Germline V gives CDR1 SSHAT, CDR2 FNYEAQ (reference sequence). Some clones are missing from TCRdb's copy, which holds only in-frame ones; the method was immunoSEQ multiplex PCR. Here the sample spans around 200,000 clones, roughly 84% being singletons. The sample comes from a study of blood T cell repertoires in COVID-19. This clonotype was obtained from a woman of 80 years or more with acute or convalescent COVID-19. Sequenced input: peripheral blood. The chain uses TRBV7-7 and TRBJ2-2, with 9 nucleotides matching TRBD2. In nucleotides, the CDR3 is TGTGCTAGCAGTCCAAATCCTCTAGCGGGACCCTACACCGGGGAGCTGTTTTTT. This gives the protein CASSPNPLAGPYTGELFF. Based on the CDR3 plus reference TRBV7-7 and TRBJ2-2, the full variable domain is GAGVSQSPRYKVTKRGQDVTLRCDPISSHATLYWYQQALGQGPEFLTYFNYEAQPDKSGLPSDRFSAERPEGSISTLTIQRTEQRDSAMYRCASSPNPLAGPYTGELFFGEGSRLTVL.